This T cell receptor (beta chain) was found in a study of blood T cell repertoires in COVID-19 (dated by TCRdb to the early 2020s). For the study in its entirety: The collaborator samples originated in the United States, Italy and Spain and spanned the acute and convalescent phases of COVID-19. The material from the prospective study consisted of cDNA or gDNA derived from T cells, B-cell-depleted T cells, or PBMCs. Deeply sampled blood TCRbeta repertoires from subjects exposed to, actively infected with, or recovered from COVID-19 were included in the dataset. A freely available public database, intended as a resource for researchers studying the immune response to SARS-CoV-2, is where the repertoires were released. The samples were drawn from the first 160 participants of the ongoing ImmuneRACE study and from 950 to 1,500 subjects provided by 6 global collaborators. The sample metadata nearly always contained a de-identified subject ID, COVID-19 status, age in years and sex. Where HLA class I and class II types were available, the types were taken from metadata supplied by the sample provider, not from assay-based typing.

With regard to this clone: The antigen it binds to is not known. No base-level quality is on record; no much larger clone is a single base apart.

The immunoSEQ Assay, a bias-controlled multiplex PCR, was used to amplify TCRbeta CDR3 regions from genomic DNA. The paper's data handling went like this. Nucleated cell counts per sample were estimated from amplification of reference gene primers within the assay. To quantify the absolute abundance of each unique TCRbeta CDR3 rearrangement, sequence reads were collapsed and filtered. For each sample, productive Simpson clonality was calculated by taking the square root of Simpson's diversity index across productive rearrangements. Drawn from immuneACCESS, this table holds only the in-frame rearrangements with V and J called that TCRdb kept. Clones are partly lost; checked studies trace under half to an unresolved V gene and leave the rest unexplained. V, J and clone size are those of that table, while D and trimming were read from the DNA. In all, the sample holds roughly 500,000 clones, and nearly 90% of those were seen once. 0.9% of the sample goes to the ten largest clones.

In Seattle, one collaborating source enrolled patients while the infection was active and tracked those patients longitudinally over the course of disease. The collaborating institutions used their own protocols to collect whole blood in K2EDTA tubes. For TCRbeta analysis, collaborator samples were shipped as frozen whole blood, as isolated PBMCs, or as DNA extracted from either sample type. Including cysteine and phenylalanine, the CDR3 has 15 amino acids. The entry retains the CDR3 DNA only, 45 bases that are in frame from base 1. CDR1 MNHEY and CDR2 SVGEGT were looked up in the germline V gene. Deletion took 5 bases off V and 3 bases off J, with a span of 13 bases between the germline ends. Here is what the overall study found, with its caveats: The amount of clinical and demographic metadata varied by source and participant and was provided uncurated.

Sequencing was carried out using peripheral blood. Recombination connected TRBV6-2 or TRBV6-3 to TRBJ1-4, and the D gene may be TRBD1, 6 bases matching. The sequence came from a man aged 18 to 30 with COVID-19, enrolled during active disease. For the CDR3, the sequence is CASSLQGTANEKLFF. The DNA sequence is given as TGTGCCAGCAGTCTACAGGGAACGGCTAATGAAAAACTGTTTTTT.